This entry features one TCR beta chain sequence. What it recognizes is unknown. Ahead of thyroid surgery, no patient had received treatment of any kind. TCRdb reassembled clones from the PCR reads with MiXCR. There are some 15,000 clones in the sample; 27% occur only once, and approximately 12% lies in the top ten. This CDR3 contains 16 residues. Germline CDR1 is MNHEY and CDR2 is SVGAGI. Trimming removed 0 bases from V and 0 bases from J, with 6 bases in between. The entry originates in a study of metastatic and nonmetastatic thyroid tumors. Findings and caveats of the study: In blood and tumor, TCR beta diversity was reportedly significantly higher in malignant thyroid tumors than in benign nodules.

The specimen was adjacent normal tissue. This TCR was sampled from a female donor with papillary thyroid cancer or a benign thyroid nodule (not recorded which). Some clones in this sample may be carry-over from other donors' samples. The chain links TRBV6-5 to TRBJ2-6; D gene uncertain. In DNA form, the CDR3 reads TGTGCCAGCAGTTACTCCCAGAGCTCTGGGGCCAACGTCCTGACTTTC. Its protein is CASSYSQSSGANVLTF.